This T cell receptor beta chain was captured in a study of blood T cell repertoires in COVID-19. Across the study: T cells, B-cell-depleted T cells, or PBMCs supplied cDNA or gDNA.

The CDR3 is 14 residues long. Germline V gene lookup returns CDR1 GTSNPN and CDR2 SVGIG (reference sequence). V lost 6 bases and J 5 bases, leaving 19 bases between the germline ends. Clones were read by immunoSEQ multiplex PCR, and TCRdb kept only the in-frame ones, dropping some. The sample has about 290,000 clones, approximately 91% seen once. Sequences were obtained from PBMCs or T cells enriched from blood (not recorded which). The V and J genes are TRBV30 and TRBJ1-2; no firm D call. The sequence was obtained from a middle-aged woman who had recovered from COVID-19. The chain's CDR3 is CACFSWSQGYGYTF. CDR3 DNA: TGTGCCTGCTTCTCCTGGAGCCAAGGATATGGCTACACCTTC.